The 12 T cell receptor beta chains reported below all come from one sample, sequenced in a study of cytomegalovirus exposure and HLA in healthy donors. Both 60 Vbeta primers and 13 Jbeta primers went into the PCR. Repertoires were generated with immunoSEQ multiplex PCR, while TCRdb's copy carries only in-frame clones and drops some. The sample records over 80,000 clones, 73% being singletons. Sequenced material: PBMCs. These receptors all stem from a man in his forties in good health and CMV-seronegative.

The chain has TRBV5-4 and TRBJ1-3; a weak D match, TRBD1 (6 bases). Germline loops: CDR1 SGHNT, CDR2 YYREEE (reference sequence). V was shortened by 2 bases and J by 2 bases, with 17 bases between the two germline ends. The CDR3 covers 17 residues. The CDR3 sequence: CASSFSYRDAPGNTIYF. CDR3 nucleotides: TGTGCCAGCAGCTTTTCTTACAGGGATGCGCCTGGAAACACCATATATTTT.

The genes are TRBV5-1 and TRBJ2-7; D possibly corresponds to TRBD2 (5 bases). V lost 6 bases and J lost 2, with 18 bases in between. Germline CDR1 is SGHRS and CDR2 is YFSETQ. This CDR3 has 15 amino acids. DNA of the CDR3: TGCGCCAGCAACTTAGACGGGAAAGGGCCCTACGAGCAGTACTTC. Its translation: CASNLDGKGPYEQYF.

DNA of the CDR3: TGTGCCAGCTCCCTAGGTGACGAGCAGTACTTC. Translated, it gives CASSLGDEQYF. The V and J genes are TRBV9 and TRBJ2-7, with D unclear. Germline V gene lookup returns CDR1 SGDLS and CDR2 YYNGEE. This CDR3 comprises 11 residues. Deletions cut 7 bases from V and 5 bases from J, with 10 bases between.

This chain uses TRBV4-2 with TRBJ2-2; D gene unclear. V was pared by 4 bases and J by 9 bases, with 9 bases between. This CDR3 has 12 amino acids. CDR1 and CDR2 (germline): LGHNA, YNFKEQ. CDR3 in amino acids: CASSLYLRELFF. The CDR3, as DNA: TGTGCCAGCAGCCTCTACCTCCGGGAGCTGTTTTTT.

The chain links TRBV14 to TRBJ1-1, with D perhaps TRBD1 (6 bases). Trimming shortened V by 2 bases and J by 5 bases, and 9 bases separated the two germline ends. Germline V gene data show CDR1 as SGHDN and CDR2 as FVKESK. This CDR3 is built from 13 residues. For the CDR3, the DNA is TGTGCCAGCAGCCAACTCAGGGGAACTGAAGCTTTCTTT. It specifies CASSQLRGTEAFF.

This chain uses TRBV11-1 with TRBJ2-2, with TRBD1 as a possible D gene (6 bases). V was shortened by 1 base and J by 4 bases, with 13 bases between the two germline ends. Germline CDR1 and CDR2: SGHAT and FQDESV (reference sequence). The CDR3 is made up of 16 amino acids. Here the CDR3 DNA reads TGTGCCAGCAGCTTAGTGGGGGCTTTACTCACCGGGGAGCTGTTTTTT. Translating gives CASSLVGALLTGELFF.

This clone was detected a few times. The V gene is TRBV5-1, the J gene TRBJ2-1; D unresolved. Trimming cost V 5 bases and J 6 bases, with 15 bases left between them. Germline CDR1 SGHRS, CDR2 YFSETQ. The CDR3 is 14 residues long. The CDR3: CASSRVDGFNEQFF. The CDR3 DNA reads TGCGCCAGCAGTCGGGTAGACGGTTTCAATGAGCAGTTCTTC.

The rearrangement uses TRBV5-1 and TRBJ1-6; the D gene is possibly TRBD1 (6 bases). CDR1 is SGHRS and CDR2 is YFSETQ in the germline V gene. The CDR3 loop spans 14 amino acids. Between the trimmed V and J ends, which lost 5 bases and 11 bases, there was a span of 17 bases. The CDR3: CASRGDTGLAPLHF. CDR3 nucleotide sequence: TGCGCCAGCAGGGGGGACACGGGGTTAGCACCCCTCCACTTT.

This clone has more than one count but fewer than ten. The gene calls are TRBV7-9 and TRBJ1-2; 10 bases agree with TRBD1. Germline V CDR1 and CDR2: SEHNR, FQNEAQ (reference sequence). This CDR3 is 16 amino acids long. With V trimmed by 2 bases and J by 3 bases, 6 bases remained unmatched. The DNA of the CDR3 is TGTGCCAGCAGCTTATTCGGGGACAGGGGCTACTATGGCTACACCTTC. It is translated as CASSLFGDRGYYGYTF.

This sequence joins TRBV7-9 and TRBJ1-1, with 12 bases aligning to TRBD1. Germline lookup yields CDR1 SEHNR and CDR2 FQNEAQ (reference sequence). Trimming removed 5 bases from V and 6 bases from J; junction bases left unmatched: 10. This CDR3 comprises 16 residues. CDR3 region: CASSGRGQGAASEAFF. In nucleotides, the CDR3 is TGTGCCAGCAGCGGCCGGGGACAGGGGGCGGCCTCTGAAGCTTTCTTT.

This clone was seen a handful of times. The V gene is TRBV11-2, the J gene TRBJ2-6; the D is unclear. Germline CDR1 and CDR2: SGHAT and FQNNGV. V lost 2 bases and J 0 bases, leaving 5 bases between the germline ends. The CDR3 spans 15 residues. CDR3: CASSLLYSGANVLTF. CDR3 in DNA: TGTGCCAGCAGCTTATTGTACTCTGGGGCCAACGTCCTGACTTTC. The entire variable domain, with the rest obtained from reference TRBV11-2 and TRBJ2-6, is as follows: EAGVAQSPRYKIIEKRQSVAFWCNPISGHATLYWYQQILGQGPKLLIQFQNNGVVDDSQLPKDRFSAERLKGVDSTLKIQPAKLEDSAVYLCASSLLYSGANVLTFGAGSRLTVL.

The V call is TRBV5-1, the J call TRBJ1-4, with a possible D match to TRBD1 (5 bases). The germline V gene has CDR1 SGHRS and CDR2 YFSETQ. The CDR3 extends over 15 amino acids. V lost 4 bases, J lost 6 bases, and 16 bases lay in between. This CDR3 reads CASSPSGGVDEKLFF. The CDR3 DNA sequence: TGCGCCAGCAGCCCTAGTGGGGGGGTGGATGAAAAACTGTTTTTT.